Listed below are T cell receptor beta chains from one sample, sequenced in a study of T cell repertoires in cytomegalovirus infection. Their antigens are not known. TCRdb re-called the reads through MiXCR, storing one row per CDR3 protein. The data hold tens of thousands of distinct CDR3 sequences, with roughly 44% observed a single time. This specimen consisted of CD8+ T cells from cultured PBMCs, obtained from culture after CMV antigen stimulation. These receptors were collected from a human donor in good health (CMV status not recorded). Some clones in this sample may be carry-over from other donors' samples. The CDR3 runs from the conserved cysteine through the conserved F or W. The order of the fields is J gene, D gene, clone size, V gene, CDR3 protein. The D gene is left open where the match is weak. Some rows mark clone size as missing; the rest say once, few, many or name a class of expanded clone.

j_gene: TRBJ2-1
d_gene: -
abundance: -
v_gene: TRBV11-2
CDR3aa: CASSLGRGAGNEQFF

j_gene: TRBJ2-7
d_gene: TRBD1
abundance: -
v_gene: TRBV7-9
CDR3aa: CASSQRVQGTYEQYF

j_gene: TRBJ1-1
d_gene: TRBD1
abundance: few
v_gene: TRBV27
CDR3aa: CASSARDRVTEAFF

j_gene: TRBJ1-1
d_gene: -
abundance: -
v_gene: TRBV6-1
CDR3aa: CASTEGGAGAFF

j_gene: TRBJ1-2
d_gene: TRBD1
abundance: many
v_gene: TRBV7-2
CDR3aa: CASSPGQGQVYGYTF

j_gene: TRBJ2-7
d_gene: -
abundance: -
v_gene: TRBV27
CDR3aa: CASSLSRGAYEQYF

j_gene: TRBJ2-7
d_gene: -
abundance: -
v_gene: TRBV5-6
CDR3aa: CASSSSSVGNLYEQYF

j_gene: TRBJ2-7
d_gene: -
abundance: -
v_gene: TRBV11-2
CDR3aa: CASSLEEDLPYEQYF

j_gene: TRBJ2-1
d_gene: -
abundance: -
v_gene: TRBV7-9
CDR3aa: CASSLGETRTKNEQFF

j_gene: TRBJ2-5
d_gene: -
abundance: -
v_gene: TRBV11-3
CDR3aa: CASSLERLGLRIETQYF

j_gene: TRBJ1-4
d_gene: -
abundance: -
v_gene: TRBV7-9
CDR3aa: CASSLADIGDEKLFF

j_gene: TRBJ2-7
d_gene: TRBD1
abundance: few
v_gene: TRBV6-5
CDR3aa: CASSPLGTGGNYEQYF

j_gene: TRBJ2-3
d_gene: TRBD2
abundance: -
v_gene: TRBV7-3
CDR3aa: CASSLGPRVSGIEGTDTQYF

j_gene: TRBJ2-7
d_gene: -
abundance: -
v_gene: TRBV5-1
CDR3aa: CASSLTGEQYF

j_gene: TRBJ2-3
d_gene: TRBD2
abundance: -
v_gene: TRBV11-2
CDR3aa: CASSFSSGGRRIGTQYF

j_gene: TRBJ2-7
d_gene: -
abundance: once
v_gene: TRBV6-5
CDR3aa: CASSYSKTGEQYF

j_gene: TRBJ2-7
d_gene: -
abundance: -
v_gene: TRBV7-9
CDR3aa: CASSLGDSSYEQYF

j_gene: TRBJ2-2
d_gene: -
abundance: -
v_gene: TRBV28
CDR3aa: CASSPSQLTGVSGELFF

j_gene: TRBJ2-2
d_gene: -
abundance: -
v_gene: TRBV5-6
CDR3aa: CASSLDGPPGELFF

j_gene: TRBJ1-3
d_gene: TRBD1
abundance: -
v_gene: TRBV5-5
CDR3aa: CASSTHSRDSRNTIYF

j_gene: TRBJ2-5
d_gene: TRBD2
abundance: few
v_gene: TRBV7-2
CDR3aa: CASSLPTSGQETQYF

j_gene: TRBJ2-1
d_gene: TRBD2
abundance: -
v_gene: TRBV7-3
CDR3aa: CASSLSAIAGVLGEQFF

j_gene: TRBJ1-1
d_gene: -
abundance: -
v_gene: TRBV28
CDR3aa: CASSARRIEGPNTEAFF

j_gene: TRBJ2-1
d_gene: TRBD1
abundance: -
v_gene: TRBV11-3
CDR3aa: CASSPRTGDNEQFF